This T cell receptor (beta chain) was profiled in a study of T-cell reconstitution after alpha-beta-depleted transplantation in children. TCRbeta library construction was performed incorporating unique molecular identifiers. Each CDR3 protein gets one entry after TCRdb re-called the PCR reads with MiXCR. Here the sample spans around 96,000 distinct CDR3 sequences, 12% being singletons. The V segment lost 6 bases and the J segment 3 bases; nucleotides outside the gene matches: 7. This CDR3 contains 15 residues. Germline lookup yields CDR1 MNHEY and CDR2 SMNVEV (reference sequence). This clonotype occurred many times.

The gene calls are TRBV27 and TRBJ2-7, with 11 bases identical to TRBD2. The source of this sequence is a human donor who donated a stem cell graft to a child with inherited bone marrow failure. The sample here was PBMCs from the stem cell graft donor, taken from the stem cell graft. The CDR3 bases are TGTGCCAGCAGCCGTAGACTAGCGGGAAACTACGAGCAGTACTTC. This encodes CASSRRLAGNYEQYF.